The 4 T cell receptor beta chains below were found in one sample sequenced in a study of response to subunit inactivated influenza vaccine. TCRdb redid the calling of the RT-PCR reads with MiXCR, one entry per CDR3 protein. The sample carries hundreds of thousands of distinct CDR3 sequences, about 15% recorded once. Sequenced here: PBMCs from blood, sampled approximately 15 days before vaccination. These receptor sequences come from a middle-aged man who received an inactivated influenza vaccine.

The gene calls are TRBV4-2 and TRBJ2-3, with 7 positions matching TRBD2. This CDR3 has 16 residues. Trimming cost V 4 bases and J 4 bases; bases outside gene matches: 11. From germline, CDR1 is LGHNA and CDR2 YNFKEQ. The CDR3 loop reads CASSRVNGRMPDTQYF. Written as DNA, the CDR3 is TGTGCCAGCAGCCGGGTTAACGGGAGGATGCCAGATACGCAGTATTTT.

As to this clonotype: This sequence may be a read error, since a much larger clone differs from it by one base. The chain carries TRBV4-1 and TRBJ1-5; no clear D gene. The CDR3 is 14 amino acids. The ends were cut back, 0 bases at V and 2 bases at J, with 5 bases in the middle. CDR1 and CDR2 from the germline V gene are MGHRA and YSYEKL. Written as DNA, the CDR3 is TGCGCCAGCAGCCAAGATTTCGGCAATCAGCCCCAGCATTTT. It translates to CASSQDFGNQPQHF.

This clonotype appeared many times. V usage is TRBV12-3 or TRBV12-4 and J usage is TRBJ1-6, with 8 bases matching TRBD1. The length of the CDR3 is 16 residues. The J segment lost 7 bases and the V segment lost 5 bases, leaving 10 bases of the junction unmatched. CDR3 coding DNA: TGTGCCAGCAGTCCCGGGACAGGAGCTAGAAATTCACCCCTCCACTTT. This codes for CASSPGTGARNSPLHF.

The chain combines TRBV20-1 with TRBJ2-4; 9 nucleotides line up with TRBD2. The trim removed 2 bases at V and 4 bases at J, leaving 6 bases unmatched. The CDR3 covers 15 residues. Germline loops: CDR1 DFQATT, CDR2 SNEGSKA (reference sequence). As DNA, the CDR3 is TGCAGTGCTAGATCCCCTAGCGGGGTAAAAAACATTCAGTACTTC. Amino acid sequence: CSARSPSGVKNIQYF.